This T cell receptor beta chain is drawn from a study of regulatory T cells in long-lasting Graves disease. Across the whole study: Antithyroid drugs had been given to newly diagnosed Graves' patients for under 3 months. Overall study findings and caveats: Persistent Graves' patients showed less TCR diversity than newly diagnosed patients showed. Accuracy was possibly reduced by small sample size.

Sample time point: newly diagnosed GD, antithyroid drugs for less than 3 months. Making the TCR library involved RNA that had been extracted from PBMCs. Diagnosis followed American Thyroid Association guidelines for Graves' disease. The CDR3 totals 16 residues. Germline loops: CDR1 MNHNS, CDR2 SASEGT. V shed 4 bases and J 0 bases; nucleotides not matched to a gene: 5. With iRepertoire HTBI primers and Arm-PCR of CDR3 regions, TCR beta libraries were built. TCRdb ran MiXCR on the multiplex PCR reads and lists one entry per CDR3 protein. The profile covers approximately 310,000 distinct CDR3 sequences, with under 20% appearing a single time and roughly 40% taken by the ten largest. This clonotype was seen ten or more times. Its antigen is undetermined.

This sequence joins TRBV6-1 and TRBJ2-7; TRBD2 matches 11 bases. This clonotype originated in a female donor with Graves disease. The material was peripheral blood mononuclear cells (PBMCs), obtained at new diagnosis, from a patient treated with antithyroid drugs. CDR3 protein: CASSVSGRAISYEQYF. As DNA, the CDR3 is TGTGCCAGCAGTGTTAGCGGGAGGGCCATCTCCTACGAGCAGTACTTC.